The rows below give T cell receptor beta chains drawn from one sample of a study of T cells in Graves' hyperthyroidism and ophthalmopathy. Each CDR3 protein gets one entry after TCRdb re-called the multiplex PCR reads with MiXCR. The sample lists about 420,000 distinct CDR3 sequences; approximately 14% were seen once. Material for sequencing was blood. Source of these receptors: a woman under 30 with Graves' hyperthyroidism. Each CDR3 is given with its conserved first and last residue. A D gene is named only where the DNA matches it firmly. The size field is filled for only some rows; it gives once, few, many or a size class.

clone_size d_call cdr3_length j_call v_call cdr3_nt cdr3_aa
few . 12 TRBJ1-1 TRBV12-3/TRBV12-4 TGTGCCAGCAAGAGAGAGAACACTGAAGCTTTCTTT CASKRENTEAFF
. . 14 TRBJ1-1 TRBV20-1 TGCAGTGCTAGAGTGCCACAGGGCCACACTGAAGCTTTCTTT CSARVPQGHTEAFF
. . 13 TRBJ2-7 TRBV12-3/TRBV12-4 TGTGCCAGCGGAAGGGACACTTCCTACGAGCAGTACTTC CASGRDTSYEQYF
few TRBD2 13 TRBJ2-7 TRBV20-1 TGCAGTGCTATACTAGCGGGGGCCCCCGAGCAGTACTTC CSAILAGAPEQYF
. . 13 TRBJ2-7 TRBV27 TGTGCCAGCAGTTTATGGGGAACCTACGAGCAGTACTTC CASSLWGTYEQYF
. . 18 TRBJ2-6 TRBV4-1 TGCGCCAGCAGCCAAGAGAGGTTGGGGGCCTCTGGGGCCAACGTCCTGACTTTC CASSQERLGASGANVLTF
many . 14 TRBJ1-1 TRBV28 TGTGCCAGCAGTCACTCCGGGTCGAACACTGAAGCTTTCTTT CASSHSGSNTEAFF
few . 14 TRBJ1-1 TRBV19 TGTGCCAGTAGTATTGGCGGGGGCGGCACTGAAGCTTTCTTT CASSIGGGGTEAFF
. . 14 TRBJ2-2 TRBV10-2 TGCGCCAGTGGAGAGGGGGTGAACACCGGGGAGCTGTTTTTT CASGEGVNTGELFF
few . 18 TRBJ2-7 TRBV20-1 TGCAGTGCTAGAGATTGGAAAGATAATTCGGGACCCACCTACGAGCAGTACTTC CSARDWKDNSGPTYEQYF
few . 12 TRBJ2-3 TRBV19 TGTGCCAGTGGAAGGATCACAGATACGCAGTATTTT CASGRITDTQYF
few . 15 TRBJ2-5 TRBV4-2 TGTGCCAGCAGCCAAGTGGTGTCGGGAAGGGAGACCCAGTACTTC CASSQVVSGRETQYF
many . 15 TRBJ1-2 TRBV12-3/TRBV12-4 TGTGCCAGCAGTTTATCAGCAGGGGCTAACTATGGCTACACCTTC CASSLSAGANYGYTF
many TRBD2 19 TRBJ2-3 TRBV2 TGTGCCAGCAGTGAAGCTGGAAGCATAGCGGGGATTAGCACAGATACGCAGTATTTT CASSEAGSIAGISTDTQYF
many . 11 TRBJ2-7 TRBV12-3/TRBV12-4 TGTGCCAGCAGTTCCGCTAACGAGCAGTACTTC CASSSANEQYF
many . 14 TRBJ2-1 TRBV7-7 TGTGCTAGCAGCTTAGATACGGCGGACAATGAGCAGTTCTTC CASSLDTADNEQFF
once TRBD2 18 TRBJ2-7 TRBV4-3 TGCGCCAGCAGCCAAGATAATTTCCTAGCGGGGGTAGGCTACGAGCAGTACTTC CASSQDNFLAGVGYEQYF
. . 15 TRBJ1-6 TRBV5-5 TGTGCCAGCAGCCTGGACGGAATCTATAATTCACCCCTCCACTTT CASSLDGIYNSPLHF
. TRBD1 17 TRBJ1-2 TRBV3-1 TGTGCCAGCAGCCACGGACAGGGGAGTATGGCTATGGACGGCTACACCTTC CASSHGQGSMAMDGYTF
many . 13 TRBJ2-2 TRBV12-3/TRBV12-4 TGTGCCAGCAGTTTAAGCGCGACCGGGGAGCTGTTTTTT CASSLSATGELFF
many TRBD1 13 TRBJ2-5 TRBV13 TGTGCCAGCAGCAACGGACAGGAAGAGACCCAGTACTTC CASSNGQEETQYF
many . 14 TRBJ1-2 TRBV24-1 TGTGCCACCACCTCAACTTTCTCTAACTATGGCTACACCTTC CATTSTFSNYGYTF
few . 13 TRBJ2-7 TRBV20-1 TGCAGTGCCTTGGACAGCAACTCCTACGAGCAGTACTTC CSALDSNSYEQYF
few . 15 TRBJ2-7 TRBV14 TGTGCCAGCAGCCAAGGAAGAGGGGTGGCCTACGAGCAGTACTTC CASSQGRGVAYEQYF
many TRBD2 20 TRBJ2-1 TRBV20-1 TGCAGTGCTATCCAAACCAGCCTTAGAGGAAGAGCGGGAGGGGGGGATGAGCAGTTCTTC CSAIQTSLRGRAGGGDEQFF
few . 14 TRBJ2-1 TRBV20-1 TGCAGTGCTCATAACAACCTAGGCTACAATGAGCAGTTCTTC CSAHNNLGYNEQFF
. . 18 TRBJ2-1 TRBV4-2 TGTGCCAGCAGCCCCCAAGCGAGTCTCGAAAGCTCCTACAATGAGCAGTTCTTC CASSPQASLESSYNEQFF
many TRBD2 17 TRBJ2-1 TRBV7-3 TGTGCCAGCAGCTTGGGCCGGAGGCTAGCGGTCGACAATGAGCAGTTCTTC CASSLGRRLAVDNEQFF
many TRBD1 15 TRBJ2-5 TRBV6-2/TRBV6-3 TGTGCCAGCAGACTTCCCAAGACAGGGCAAGAGACCCAGTACTTC CASRLPKTGQETQYF
. TRBD2 15 TRBJ2-1 TRBV10-3 TGTGCCATCAGTGACGCGGGACTAGCGCTAAATGAGCAGTTCTTC CAISDAGLALNEQFF
. . 16 TRBJ2-1 TRBV9 TGTGCCAGCAGCGTAGGGGTCAGGGCGTCCCACAATGAGCAGTTCTTC CASSVGVRASHNEQFF
many . 14 TRBJ2-4 TRBV20-1 TGCAGTGCTAGACAGGCGGGGGCCAAAAACATTCAGTACTTC CSARQAGAKNIQYF
many . 16 TRBJ2-1 TRBV20-1 TGCAGTGCTAGTGTGTTGGCGTCGAGCTCCTACAATGAGCAGTTCTTC CSASVLASSSYNEQFF
many TRBD2 16 TRBJ2-7 TRBV7-9 TGTGCCAGCAGCTCCGGGCCTAGCGGGAGGGCCTCGGTGCAGTACTTC CASSSGPSGRASVQYF
many TRBD2 16 TRBJ2-5 TRBV6-1 TGTGCCAGCAGTGGGGGAGTAGCGGGAGCGAGGGAGACCCAGTACTTC CASSGGVAGARETQYF
few . 14 TRBJ2-3 TRBV6-1 TGTGCCAGCAGTTATGAGGCCAGCACAGATACGCAGTATTTT CASSYEASTDTQYF
many . 15 TRBJ1-5 TRBV3-1 TGTGCCAGCAGCCCTACGAGGGGCGGCAATCAGCCCCAGCATTTT CASSPTRGGNQPQHF
. . 12 TRBJ1-1 TRBV25-1 TGTGCCAGCACTTGGGGAGGTACTGAAGCTTTCTTT CASTWGGTEAFF
. TRBD2 17 TRBJ2-3 TRBV6-2/TRBV6-3 TGTGCCAGCAGACTCGCTTCTAGCGGGGGGTTCACAGATACGCAGTATTTT CASRLASSGGFTDTQYF
many . 13 TRBJ2-5 TRBV18 TGTGCCAGCTCACCAAACAGGGTGAAGACCCAGTACTTC CASSPNRVKTQYF
. TRBD2 15 TRBJ2-3 TRBV6-5 TGTGCCAGCAGTTACAACGGGAGGGGCACAGATACGCAGTATTTT CASSYNGRGTDTQYF
many TRBD1 12 TRBJ2-5 TRBV2 TGTGGTGGGACAGAGAGTCAAGAGACCCAGTACTTC CGGTESQETQYF
many TRBD1 15 TRBJ2-3 TRBV6-1 TGTGCCAGCAGTGAAGGGGACAGTATCACAGATACGCAGTATTTT CASSEGDSITDTQYF
many TRBD1 14 TRBJ1-2 TRBV10-3 TGTGCCAGCAAAATGGCCCGGGACAGCTATGGCTACACCTTC CASKMARDSYGYTF
few . 14 TRBJ1-6 TRBV28 TGTGCCAGCAGTCCGATAATCGATAATTCACCCCTCCACTTT CASSPIIDNSPLHF
many . 15 TRBJ1-2 TRBV7-2 TGTGCCAGCAGCCCGCGGACATTGCTTAACTATGGCTACACCTTC CASSPRTLLNYGYTF
. TRBD1 14 TRBJ1-4 TRBV18 TGTGCCAGCTCGCCGACAGGGGTCAATGAAAAACTGTTTTTT CASSPTGVNEKLFF
. . 13 TRBJ2-5 TRBV5-4 TGTGCCAGCAGCTGGGAGCCGGAAGAGACCCAGTACTTC CASSWEPEETQYF
many . 18 TRBJ2-5 TRBV7-8 TGTGCCAGCAGCTTCCCCAATAGAACCCACCCATCACAAGAGACCCAGTACTTC CASSFPNRTHPSQETQYF
few TRBD1 16 TRBJ1-2 TRBV6-6 TGTGCCAGCAGTTACTCGGGGACAGGCTCCGGGTATGGCTACACCTTC CASSYSGTGSGYGYTF
few TRBD1 16 TRBJ2-6 TRBV10-3 TGTGCCATCAGTTCCGGGACAGTCGCTGGGGCCAACGTCCTGACTTTC CAISSGTVAGANVLTF
. . 15 TRBJ2-2 TRBV24-1 TGTGCCACCAGTGATTTTCGCACGAACACCGGGGAGCTGTTTTTT CATSDFRTNTGELFF
many . 14 TRBJ1-2 TRBV20-1 TGCAGTGCTAGAGATCTCGAGGGGACGGGTGGCTACACCTTC CSARDLEGTGGYTF
many TRBD1 16 TRBJ2-3 TRBV6-2/TRBV6-3 TGTGCCAGCAGTTACTCGCCGGACAGGGGAGCAGATACGCAGTATTTT CASSYSPDRGADTQYF
. . 17 TRBJ2-7 TRBV7-9 TGTGCCAGCAGCTTAGGGGTGGCGGGACAAGGACTCTACGAGCAGTACTTC CASSLGVAGQGLYEQYF
. TRBD2 22 TRBJ2-1 TRBV5-1 TGCGCCAGCAGCCTCCCCGGGGTGGCGGGGGGGCCGAAAACGAGCTCCTACAATGAGCAGTTCTTC CASSLPGVAGGPKTSSYNEQFF
. TRBD1 14 TRBJ2-7 TRBV6-5 TGTGCCAGCAGTTCCCGGGACAGGACCTACGAGCAGTACTTC CASSSRDRTYEQYF